The TCR beta chain described here comes from a study of shared clonotypes between healthy human individuals. About the study: Two female and three male donors aged 18 to 49 were enrolled. CD4 naive cells filled three plates per donor, CD4 memory three, CD8 naive two and CD8 memory one. Broader study findings: In this cohort, only blood was sampled, and tissue repertoires likely differ. The naive CD4 repertoires of a handful of donors were compared, and about 5% of clonotypes were shared.

For this clone: Its antigen is not known.

CDR3 size: 14 residues. The V and J ends lost 6 bases and 12 bases, in that order; junction bases with no gene match: 14. The germline V gene has CDR1 MNHEY and CDR2 SVGAGI. TCRdb's copy holds only in-frame clones and misses some; the assay was immunoSEQ multiplex PCR. The sample records some 1,100,000 clones, roughly 74% being singletons. This sequence joins TRBV6-5 and TRBJ1-5, with 7 bases fitting TRBD1. The TCR sequence derives from a man aged 18 to 29 in good health. Some clones in this sample may be carry-over from other donors' samples. The specimen sequenced was memory CD4+ T cells from PBMCs. Subset given: CD45RA-negative fraction. CDR3 in DNA: TGTGCCAGCAGACGAGCGGGGGGGAGGGGGCTCCAGCATTTT. Translating it yields CASRRAGGRGLQHF.